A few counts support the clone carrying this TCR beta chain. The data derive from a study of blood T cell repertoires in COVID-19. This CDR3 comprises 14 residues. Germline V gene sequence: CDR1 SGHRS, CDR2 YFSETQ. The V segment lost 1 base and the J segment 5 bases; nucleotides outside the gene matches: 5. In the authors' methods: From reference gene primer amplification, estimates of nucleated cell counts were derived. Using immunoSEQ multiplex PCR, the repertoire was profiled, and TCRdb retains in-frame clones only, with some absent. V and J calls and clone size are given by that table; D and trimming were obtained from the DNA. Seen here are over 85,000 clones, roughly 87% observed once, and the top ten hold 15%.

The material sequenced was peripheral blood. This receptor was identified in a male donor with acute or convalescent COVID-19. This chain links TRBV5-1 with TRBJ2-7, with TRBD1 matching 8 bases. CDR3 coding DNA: TGCGCCAGCAGCTTGAGGTACAGGGGGAACGAGCAGTACTTC. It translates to CASSLRYRGNEQYF.